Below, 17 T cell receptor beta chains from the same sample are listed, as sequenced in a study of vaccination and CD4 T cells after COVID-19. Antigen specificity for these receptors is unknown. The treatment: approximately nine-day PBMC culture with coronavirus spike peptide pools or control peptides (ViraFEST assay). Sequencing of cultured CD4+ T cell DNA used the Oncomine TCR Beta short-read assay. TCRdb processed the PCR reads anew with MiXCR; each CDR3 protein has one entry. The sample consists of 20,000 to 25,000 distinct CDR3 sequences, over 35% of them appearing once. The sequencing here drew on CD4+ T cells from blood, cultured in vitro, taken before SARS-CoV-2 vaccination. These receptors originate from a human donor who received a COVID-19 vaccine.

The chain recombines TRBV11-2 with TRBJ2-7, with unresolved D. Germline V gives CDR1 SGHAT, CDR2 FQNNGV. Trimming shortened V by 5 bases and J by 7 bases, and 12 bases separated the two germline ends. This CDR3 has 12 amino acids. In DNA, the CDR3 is TGTGCCAGCAGCCCCCGAGGTAGGGAGCAGTACTTC. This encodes CASSPRGREQYF.

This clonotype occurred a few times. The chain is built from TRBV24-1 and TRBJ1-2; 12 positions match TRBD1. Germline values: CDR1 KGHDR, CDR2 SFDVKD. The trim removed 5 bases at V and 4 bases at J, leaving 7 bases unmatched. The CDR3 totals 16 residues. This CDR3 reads CATSGIGTGGRYGYTF. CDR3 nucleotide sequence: TGTGCCACCAGTGGTATTGGGACAGGGGGCCGCTATGGCTACACCTTC.

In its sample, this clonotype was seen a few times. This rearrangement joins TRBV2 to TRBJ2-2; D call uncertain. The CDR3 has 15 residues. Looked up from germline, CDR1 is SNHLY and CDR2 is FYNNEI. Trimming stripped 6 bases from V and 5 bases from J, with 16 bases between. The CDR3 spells CASSARAIGTGELFF. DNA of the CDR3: TGTGCCAGCAGCGCCCGGGCCATAGGGACCGGGGAGCTGTTTTTT.

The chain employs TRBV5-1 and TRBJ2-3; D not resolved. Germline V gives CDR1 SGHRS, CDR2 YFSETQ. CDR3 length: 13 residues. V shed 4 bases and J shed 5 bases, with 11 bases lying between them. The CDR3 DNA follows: TGCGCCAGCAGCCACGGACCGGGAGATACGCAGTATTTT. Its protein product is CASSHGPGDTQYF.

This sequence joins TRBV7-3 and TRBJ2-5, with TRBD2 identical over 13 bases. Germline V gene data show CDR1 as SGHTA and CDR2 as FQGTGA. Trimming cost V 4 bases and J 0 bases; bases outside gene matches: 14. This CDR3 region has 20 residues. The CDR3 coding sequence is TGTGCCAGCAGCTCCCTCCCGACTAGCGGGGGGCGGGGGTACCAAGAGACCCAGTACTTC. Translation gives CASSSLPTSGGRGYQETQYF.

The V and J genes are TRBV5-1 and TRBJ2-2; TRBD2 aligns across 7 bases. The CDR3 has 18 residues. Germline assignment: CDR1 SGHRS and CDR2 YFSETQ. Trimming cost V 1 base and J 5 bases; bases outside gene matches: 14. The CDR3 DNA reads TGCGCCAGCAGCTTGATACCCGCGGGGGTTTCGGGGACCGGGGAGCTGTTTTTT. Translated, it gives CASSLIPAGVSGTGELFF.

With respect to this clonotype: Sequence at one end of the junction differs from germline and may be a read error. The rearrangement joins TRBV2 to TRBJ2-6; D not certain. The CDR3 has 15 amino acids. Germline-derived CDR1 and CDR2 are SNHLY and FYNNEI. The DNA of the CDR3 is TGTGCCAGCAGCGAAGGGCCTTCTGGGGCCAACGTCCTGACTTTC. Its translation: CASSEGPSGANVLTF.

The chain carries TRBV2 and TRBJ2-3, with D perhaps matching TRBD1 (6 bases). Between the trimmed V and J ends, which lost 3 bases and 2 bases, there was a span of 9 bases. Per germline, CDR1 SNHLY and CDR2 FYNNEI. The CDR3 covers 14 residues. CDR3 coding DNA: TGTGCCAGCAGTGACAGGGGCGACACAGATACGCAGTATTTT. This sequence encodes CASSDRGDTDTQYF.

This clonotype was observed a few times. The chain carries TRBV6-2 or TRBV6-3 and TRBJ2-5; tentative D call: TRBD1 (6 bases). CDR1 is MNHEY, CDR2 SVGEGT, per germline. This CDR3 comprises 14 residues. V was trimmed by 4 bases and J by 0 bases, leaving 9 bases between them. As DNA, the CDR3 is TGTGCCAGCAGTTTGGGACAACACCAAGAGACCCAGTACTTC. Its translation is CASSLGQHQETQYF.

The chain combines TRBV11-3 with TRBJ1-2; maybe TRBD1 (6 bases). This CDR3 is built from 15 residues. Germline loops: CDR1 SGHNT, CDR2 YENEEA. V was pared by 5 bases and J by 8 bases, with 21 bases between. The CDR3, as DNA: TGTGCCAGCAGCATAGGAATAACAGGGCTCGGGGGCTACACCTTC. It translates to CASSIGITGLGGYTF.

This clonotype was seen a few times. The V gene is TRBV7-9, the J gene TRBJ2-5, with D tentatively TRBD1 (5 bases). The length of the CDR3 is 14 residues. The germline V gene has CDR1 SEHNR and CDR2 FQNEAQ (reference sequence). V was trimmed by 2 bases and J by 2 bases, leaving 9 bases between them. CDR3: CASSLRTRQETQYF. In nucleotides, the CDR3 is TGTGCCAGCAGCTTAAGGACAAGGCAAGAGACCCAGTACTTC. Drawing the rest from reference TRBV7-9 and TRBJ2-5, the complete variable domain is DTGVSQNPRHKITKRGQNVTFRCDPISEHNRLYWYRQTLGQGPEFLTYFQNEAQLEKSRLLSDRFSAERPKGSFSTLEIQRTEQGDSAMYLCASSLRTRQETQYFGPGTRLLVL.

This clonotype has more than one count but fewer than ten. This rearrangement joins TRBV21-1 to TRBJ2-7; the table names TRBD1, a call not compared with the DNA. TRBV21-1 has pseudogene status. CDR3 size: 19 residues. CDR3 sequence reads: CASSKVPRKTGTGVYEQYF. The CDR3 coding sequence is TGTGCCAGCAGCAAAGTCCCGCGGAAAACCGGGACAGGGGTCTACGAGCAGTACTTC.

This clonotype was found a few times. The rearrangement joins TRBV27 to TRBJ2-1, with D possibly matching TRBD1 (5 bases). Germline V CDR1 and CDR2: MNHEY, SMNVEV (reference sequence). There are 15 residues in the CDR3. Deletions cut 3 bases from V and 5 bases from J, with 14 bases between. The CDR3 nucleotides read TGTGCCAGCAGTTTCAGGATGACAGACGACAATGAGCAGTTCTTC. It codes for CASSFRMTDDNEQFF.

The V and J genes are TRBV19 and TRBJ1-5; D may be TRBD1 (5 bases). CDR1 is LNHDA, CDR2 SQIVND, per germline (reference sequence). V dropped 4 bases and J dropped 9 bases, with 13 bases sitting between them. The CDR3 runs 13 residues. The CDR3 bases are TGTGCCAGTAGTACGGGACGGACGGCGCCCCAGCATTTT. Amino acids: CASSTGRTAPQHF.

This CDR3 reads CASSELSGGAREQFF. In DNA, the CDR3 is TGTGCCAGCAGTGAATTGAGCGGGGGGGCACGTGAGCAGTTCTTC. The chain employs TRBV25-1 and TRBJ2-1; TRBD2 agrees at 10 bases. V shed 1 base, J shed 9 bases, and the junction held 6 bases outside the gene matches. Germline V gives CDR1 MGHDK, CDR2 SYGVNS. The CDR3 extends over 15 amino acids. Combining the CDR3 with reference TRBV25-1 and TRBJ2-1 gives the whole variable domain EADIYQTPRYLVIGTGKKITLECSQTMGHDKMYWYQQDPGMELHLIHYSYGVNSTEKGDLSSESTVSRIRTEHFPLTLESARPSHTSQYLCASSELSGGAREQFFGPGTRLTVL.

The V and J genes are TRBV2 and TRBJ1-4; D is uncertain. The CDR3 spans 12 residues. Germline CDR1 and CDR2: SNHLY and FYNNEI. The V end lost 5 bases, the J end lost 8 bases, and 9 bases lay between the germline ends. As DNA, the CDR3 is TGTGCCAGCAGTTCCGGATACGAAAAACTGTTTTTT. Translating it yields CASSSGYEKLFF.

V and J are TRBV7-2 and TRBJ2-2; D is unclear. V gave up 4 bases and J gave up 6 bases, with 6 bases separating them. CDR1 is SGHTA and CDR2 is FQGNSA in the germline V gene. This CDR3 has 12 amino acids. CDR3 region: CASSSLAGELFF. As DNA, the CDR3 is TGTGCCAGCAGCTCCCTGGCCGGGGAGCTGTTTTTT. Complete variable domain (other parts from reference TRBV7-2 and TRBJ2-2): GAGVSQSPSNKVTEKGKDVELRCDPISGHTALYWYRQSLGQGLEFLIYFQGNSAPDKSGLPSDRFSAERTGGSVSTLTIQRTQQEDSAVYLCASSSLAGELFFGEGSRLTVL.